The source of this TCR beta chain is a study of T-cell reconstitution after alpha-beta-depleted transplantation in children. About this clonotype: Its antigen is still unknown.

Trimming cost V 2 bases and J 7 bases, with 12 bases left between them. The CDR3 runs to 14 residues. General observations from the study: There were reportedly several hundred expanded graft clones from which alpha-beta T cells came about two months after transplant. T-cell counts and diversity at one year following transplant were attributed mainly to newly produced T cells. Surviving recipient T cells and intrathymic progenitors accounted for some patients' high TCRbeta diversity at day 60.

The library targeted TCRbeta and was prepared with unique molecular identifiers. TCRdb itself ran the PCR reads through MiXCR, one entry per CDR3 protein. Counted here are 100,000 or so distinct CDR3 sequences, 20% to 30% occurring once; the ten biggest clones make up about 20%. The rearrangement joins TRBV12-3 or TRBV12-4 to TRBJ2-1; D might be TRBD1 or TRBD2, each matching 5 bases. The input for sequencing was PBMCs, taken before TCRalphabeta/CD19-depleted stem cell transplant. The TCR comes from a boy between 2 and 15 years old with acute lymphoblastic leukemia, due to receive a stem cell transplant. The CDR3 coding sequence is TGTGCCAGCAGTTTACAGGGTGGAGGAAATGAGCAGTTCTTC. Its protein product is CASSLQGGGNEQFF.